The present T cell receptor (beta chain) was sequenced within a study of tumor-infiltrating lymphocytes in oesophageal squamous cell carcinoma. This clonotype came up a few times. TCRdb itself ran the PCR reads through MiXCR, one entry per CDR3 protein. The profile covers 15,000 to 20,000 distinct CDR3 sequences, with roughly 50% appearing a single time and 44% taken by the ten largest. The material sequenced was normal esophageal tissue next to the tumor. The receptor comes from a female donor with esophageal squamous cell carcinoma.

CDR3 sequence (DNA): TGTGCCAGCAGCTTAGGCGCTAGTTCCGGCGAGCAGTACTTC. It specifies CASSLGASSGEQYF. The chain carries TRBV7-2 and TRBJ2-1; D unresolved. The end of the DNA aligns better with TRBJ2-7, so the J call may be wrong. The germline gives CDR1 SGHTA, CDR2 FQGNSA. The CDR3 runs 14 residues.